This passage covers 3 T cell receptor beta chains from one sample sequenced in a study of T cells in Graves' hyperthyroidism and ophthalmopathy. Authors of the study amplified TCR beta CDR3 regions from RNA transcripts. The TCR CDR3 was amplified in a first-round RT-PCR using the HTBI primer set. TCRdb re-called the multiplex PCR reads with MiXCR, one entry per CDR3 protein. Among about 640,000 distinct CDR3 sequences listed, around 20% were seen once. The sample was blood. These receptors were collected from a man younger than 40 with Graves' ophthalmopathy.

This clonotype has just a few counts. V and J are TRBV6-1 and TRBJ1-1; the D gene is possibly TRBD1 (6 bases). The ends were cut back, 0 bases at V and 1 base at J, with 9 bases in the middle. The germline V gene has CDR1 MNHNS and CDR2 SASEGT. The CDR3 has 15 amino acids. DNA of the CDR3: TGTGCCAGCAGTGAAGCATACAGGGCGAACACTGAAGCTTTCTTT. It yields the protein CASSEAYRANTEAFF.

The V and J genes are TRBV5-1 and TRBJ1-6, with D possibly TRBD1 on 6 matching bases. The CDR3 consists of 15 residues. V was trimmed by 0 bases and J by 7 bases, leaving 11 bases between them. From germline, CDR1 is SGHRS and CDR2 YFSETQ. The CDR3 coding sequence is TGCGCCAGCAGCTTGGCCGGGGGGCACAATTCACCCCTCCACTTT. It codes for CASSLAGGHNSPLHF.

This clonotype was found a few times. The rearrangement uses TRBV9 and TRBJ2-1; no reliable D call. The CDR3 is made up of 15 amino acids. Germline CDR1 SGDLS, CDR2 YYNGEE. V lost 0 bases and J 10 bases, leaving 17 bases between the germline ends. The CDR3 loop is CASSVAPLTPQEQFF. The CDR3 nucleotides are TGTGCCAGCAGCGTAGCCCCATTGACCCCCCAGGAGCAGTTCTTC.